This T cell receptor beta chain was retrieved from a study of blood T cell repertoires in COVID-19. Background on the study: PBMCs, B-cell-depleted T cells, or T cells provided the cDNA or gDNA that made up the material.

TCRdb keeps only in-frame clones here, not all; method: immunoSEQ multiplex PCR. The sample contains 35,000 to 50,000 clones, over 70% of which appear only once. The sequence came from a woman aged 40-49 years with acute or convalescent COVID-19. Sample: peripheral blood.

The CDR3 protein is CASSLDLPKGPLSYEQYF. The CDR3 bases are TGTGCCAGCAGCTTAGACCTGCCCAAGGGGCCCCTCTCCTACGAGCAGTACTTC. This chain joins TRBV11-3 and TRBJ2-7, with D possibly being TRBD1 (5 bases). Germline V gene lookup returns CDR1 SGHNT and CDR2 YENEEA. CDR3 size: 18 residues. The V gene lost 0 bases and the J gene lost 0 bases, with 18 bases spanning the gap.